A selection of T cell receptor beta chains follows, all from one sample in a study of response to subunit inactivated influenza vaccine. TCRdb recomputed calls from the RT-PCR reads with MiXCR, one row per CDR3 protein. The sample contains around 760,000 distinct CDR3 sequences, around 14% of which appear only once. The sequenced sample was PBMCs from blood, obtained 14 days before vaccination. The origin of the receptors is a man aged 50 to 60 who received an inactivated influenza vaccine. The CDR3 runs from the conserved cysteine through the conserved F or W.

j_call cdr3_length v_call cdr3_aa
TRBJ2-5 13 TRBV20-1 CSARWGRQETQYF
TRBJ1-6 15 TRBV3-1 CASSQDGTRNSPLHF
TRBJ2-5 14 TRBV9 CASSVGGNDGTQYF
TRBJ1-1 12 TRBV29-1 CSGDRGNTEAFF
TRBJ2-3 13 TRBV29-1 CSVGGQHTDTQYF
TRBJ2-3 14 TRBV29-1 CSVGTSGVSDTQYF
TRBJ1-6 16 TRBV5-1 CASSLDSQEGHSPLHF
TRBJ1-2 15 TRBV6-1 CASSGPGQTNYGYTF
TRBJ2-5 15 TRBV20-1 CSSGLAGWYSETQYF
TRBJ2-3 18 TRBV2 CASSEALVGTGESDTQYF
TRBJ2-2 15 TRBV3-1 CASSQGQGATGELFF
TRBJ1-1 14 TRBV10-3 CAISPGQGSTEAFF
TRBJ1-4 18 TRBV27 CASSFSATHRGPNEKLFF
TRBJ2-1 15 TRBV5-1 CASSLGGTDPPPQFF
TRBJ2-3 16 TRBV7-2 CASSSTPGLAGVTQYF
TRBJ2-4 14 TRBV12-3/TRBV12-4 CASSEKGENDIQYF
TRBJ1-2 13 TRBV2 CASIVTRNYGYTF
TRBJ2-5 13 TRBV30 CAWSRPGRETQYF
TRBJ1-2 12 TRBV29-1 CSVEPTNYGYTF
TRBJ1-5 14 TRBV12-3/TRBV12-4 CASSSTGRNQPQHF
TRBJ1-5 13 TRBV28 CASRQGVGQPQHF
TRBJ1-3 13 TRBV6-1 CASREFSGNTIYF
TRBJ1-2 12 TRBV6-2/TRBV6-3 CASHRGGFGYTF
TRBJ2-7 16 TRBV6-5 CASSYMGLAETYEQYF
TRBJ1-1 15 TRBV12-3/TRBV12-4 CASSLTLARGTEAFF
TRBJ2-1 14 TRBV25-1 CASRVGGRYNEQFF